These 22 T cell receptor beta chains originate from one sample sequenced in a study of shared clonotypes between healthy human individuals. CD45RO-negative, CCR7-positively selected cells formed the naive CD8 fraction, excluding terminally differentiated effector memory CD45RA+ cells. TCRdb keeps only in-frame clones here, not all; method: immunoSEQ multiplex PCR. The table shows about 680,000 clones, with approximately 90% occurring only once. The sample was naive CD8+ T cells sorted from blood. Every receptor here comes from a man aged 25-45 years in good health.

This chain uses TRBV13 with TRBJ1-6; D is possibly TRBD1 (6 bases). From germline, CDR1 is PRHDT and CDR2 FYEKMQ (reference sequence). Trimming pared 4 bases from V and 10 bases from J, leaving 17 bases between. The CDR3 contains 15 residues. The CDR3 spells CASSSRGAGLSPLHF. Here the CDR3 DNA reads TGTGCCAGCAGCTCCCGGGGGGCGGGTCTGTCACCCCTCCACTTT.

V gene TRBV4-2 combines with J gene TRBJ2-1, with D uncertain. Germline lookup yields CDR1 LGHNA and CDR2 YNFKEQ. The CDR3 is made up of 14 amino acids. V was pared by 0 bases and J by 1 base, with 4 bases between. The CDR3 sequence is CASSQDRSYNEQFF. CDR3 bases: TGTGCCAGCAGCCAAGATAGATCCTACAATGAGCAGTTCTTC.

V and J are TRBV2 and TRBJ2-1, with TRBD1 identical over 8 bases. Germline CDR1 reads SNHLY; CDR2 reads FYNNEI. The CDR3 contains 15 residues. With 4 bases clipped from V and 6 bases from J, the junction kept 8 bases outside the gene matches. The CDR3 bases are TGTGCCAGCAGTGGAGGGCAGGGGGCGCTCAATGAGCAGTTCTTC. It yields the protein CASSGGQGALNEQFF.

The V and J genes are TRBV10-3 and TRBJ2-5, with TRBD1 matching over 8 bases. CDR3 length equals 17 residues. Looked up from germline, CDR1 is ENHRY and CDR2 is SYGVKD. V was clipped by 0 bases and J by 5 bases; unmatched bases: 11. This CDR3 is CAISESRTGRSAETQYF. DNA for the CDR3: TGTGCCATCAGTGAGTCGCGGACAGGGCGCTCAGCGGAGACCCAGTACTTC.

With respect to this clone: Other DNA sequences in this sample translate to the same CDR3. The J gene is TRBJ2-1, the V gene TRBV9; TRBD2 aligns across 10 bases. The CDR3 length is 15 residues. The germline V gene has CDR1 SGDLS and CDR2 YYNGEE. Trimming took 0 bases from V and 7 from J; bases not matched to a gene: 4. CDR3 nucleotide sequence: TGTGCCAGCAGCGTAGCTAGCGGGAGTGGTAATGAGCAGTTCTTC. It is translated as CASSVASGSGNEQFF.

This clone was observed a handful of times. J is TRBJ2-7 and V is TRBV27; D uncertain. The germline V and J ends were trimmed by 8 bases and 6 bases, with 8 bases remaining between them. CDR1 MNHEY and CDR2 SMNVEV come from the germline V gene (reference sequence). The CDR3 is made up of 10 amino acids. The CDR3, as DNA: TGTGCCAGCGGTAGCTCCGAGCAGTACTTC. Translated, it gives CASGSSEQYF.

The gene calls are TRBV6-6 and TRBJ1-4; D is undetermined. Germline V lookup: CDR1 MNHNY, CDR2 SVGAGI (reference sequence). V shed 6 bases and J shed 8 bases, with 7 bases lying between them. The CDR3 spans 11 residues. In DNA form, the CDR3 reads TGTGCCAGCAGGGGAGGAGAAAAACTGTTTTTT. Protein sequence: CASRGGEKLFF.

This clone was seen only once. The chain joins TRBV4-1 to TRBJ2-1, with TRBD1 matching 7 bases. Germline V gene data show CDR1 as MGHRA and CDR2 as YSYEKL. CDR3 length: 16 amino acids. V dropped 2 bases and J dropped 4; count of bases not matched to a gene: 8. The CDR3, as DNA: TGCGCCAGCAGCCAACCCCGGGACAGCCCATACAATGAGCAGTTCTTC. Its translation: CASSQPRDSPYNEQFF.

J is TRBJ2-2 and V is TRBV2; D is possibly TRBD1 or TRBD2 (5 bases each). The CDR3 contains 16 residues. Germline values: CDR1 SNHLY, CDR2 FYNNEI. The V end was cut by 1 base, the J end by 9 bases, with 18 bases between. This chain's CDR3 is CASSEEAGTTLRELFF. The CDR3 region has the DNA TGTGCCAGCAGTGAAGAGGCCGGGACCACTCTCCGGGAGCTGTTTTTT.

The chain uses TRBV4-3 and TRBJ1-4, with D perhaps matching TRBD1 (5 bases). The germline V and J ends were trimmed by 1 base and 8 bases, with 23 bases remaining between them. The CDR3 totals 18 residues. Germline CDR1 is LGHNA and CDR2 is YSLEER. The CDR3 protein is CASSQVPINRDQGEKLFF. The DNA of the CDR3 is TGCGCCAGCAGCCAAGTCCCCATTAACCGGGACCAAGGGGAAAAACTGTTTTTT.

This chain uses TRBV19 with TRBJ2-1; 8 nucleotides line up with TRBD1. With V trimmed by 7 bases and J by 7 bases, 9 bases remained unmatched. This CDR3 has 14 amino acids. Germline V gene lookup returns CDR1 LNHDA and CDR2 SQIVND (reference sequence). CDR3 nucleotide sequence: TGTGCCAGTACCGCGGACAGGGTATGGAATGAGCAGTTCTTC. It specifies CASTADRVWNEQFF.

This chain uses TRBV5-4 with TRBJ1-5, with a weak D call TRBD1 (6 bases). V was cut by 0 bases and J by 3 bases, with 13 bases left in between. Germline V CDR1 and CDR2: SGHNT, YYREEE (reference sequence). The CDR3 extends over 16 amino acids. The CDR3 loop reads CASSLAAQGYNQPQHF. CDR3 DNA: TGTGCCAGCAGCTTGGCCGCACAGGGATACAATCAGCCCCAGCATTTT.

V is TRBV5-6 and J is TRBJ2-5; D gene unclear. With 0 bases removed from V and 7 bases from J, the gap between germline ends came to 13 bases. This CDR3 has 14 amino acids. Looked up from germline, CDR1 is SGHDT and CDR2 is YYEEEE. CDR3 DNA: TGTGCCAGCAGCTTGGGGCAGCAGTTAGGGACCCAGTACTTC. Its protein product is CASSLGQQLGTQYF.

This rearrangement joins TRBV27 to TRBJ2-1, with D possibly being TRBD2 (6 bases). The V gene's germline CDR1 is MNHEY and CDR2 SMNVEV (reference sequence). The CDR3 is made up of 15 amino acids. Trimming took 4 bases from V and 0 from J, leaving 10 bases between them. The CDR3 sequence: CASSSPAGSYNEQFF. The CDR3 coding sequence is TGTGCCAGCAGTTCACCAGCGGGCTCCTACAATGAGCAGTTCTTC.

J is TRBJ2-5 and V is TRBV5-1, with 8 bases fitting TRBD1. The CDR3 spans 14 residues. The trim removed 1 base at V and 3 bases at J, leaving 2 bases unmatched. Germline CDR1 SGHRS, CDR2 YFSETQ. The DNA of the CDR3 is TGCGCCAGCAGCTTGACGACAGGGGAAGAGACCCAGTACTTC. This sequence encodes CASSLTTGEETQYF. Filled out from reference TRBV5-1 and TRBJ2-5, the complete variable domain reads KAGVTQTPRYLIKTRGQQVTLSCSPISGHRSVSWYQQTPGQGLQFLFEYFSETQRNKGNFPGRFSGRQFSNSRSEMNVSTLELGDSALYLCASSLTTGEETQYFGPGTRLLVL.

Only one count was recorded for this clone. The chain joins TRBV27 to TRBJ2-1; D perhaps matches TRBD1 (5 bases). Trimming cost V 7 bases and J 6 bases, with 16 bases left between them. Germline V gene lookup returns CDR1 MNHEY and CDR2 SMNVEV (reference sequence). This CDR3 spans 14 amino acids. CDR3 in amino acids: CASNTGRAPNEQFF. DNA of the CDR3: TGTGCCAGCAACACAGGTCGAGCGCCCAATGAGCAGTTCTTC.

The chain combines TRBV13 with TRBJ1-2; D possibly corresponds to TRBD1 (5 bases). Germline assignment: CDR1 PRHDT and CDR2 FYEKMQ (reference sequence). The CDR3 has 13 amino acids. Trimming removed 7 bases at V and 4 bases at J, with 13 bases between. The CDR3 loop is CASTQGNSYGYTF. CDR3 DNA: TGTGCCAGCACCCAGGGAAACTCCTATGGCTACACCTTC.

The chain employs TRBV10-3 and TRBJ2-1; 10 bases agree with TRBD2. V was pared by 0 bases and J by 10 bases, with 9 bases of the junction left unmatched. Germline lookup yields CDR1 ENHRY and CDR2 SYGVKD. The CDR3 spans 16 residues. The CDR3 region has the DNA TGTGCCATCAGTGAGTCGGGAGGTAGCGGGAGGTACGAGCAGTTCTTC. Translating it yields CAISESGGSGRYEQFF.

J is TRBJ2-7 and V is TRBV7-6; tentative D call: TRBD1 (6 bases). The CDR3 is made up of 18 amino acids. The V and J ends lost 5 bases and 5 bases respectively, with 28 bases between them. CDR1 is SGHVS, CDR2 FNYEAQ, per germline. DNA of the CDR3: TGTGCCAGCAGCCCCGGAGGCCTTGCTACCGGACAGCTCAACGAGCAGTACTTC. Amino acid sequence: CASSPGGLATGQLNEQYF.

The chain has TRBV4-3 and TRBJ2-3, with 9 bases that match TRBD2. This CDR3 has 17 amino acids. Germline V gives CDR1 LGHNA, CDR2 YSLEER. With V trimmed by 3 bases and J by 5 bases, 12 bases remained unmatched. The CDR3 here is CASSHSIAGAEKDTQYF. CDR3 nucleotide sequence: TGCGCCAGCAGCCATTCCATAGCGGGAGCGGAGAAAGATACGCAGTATTTT.

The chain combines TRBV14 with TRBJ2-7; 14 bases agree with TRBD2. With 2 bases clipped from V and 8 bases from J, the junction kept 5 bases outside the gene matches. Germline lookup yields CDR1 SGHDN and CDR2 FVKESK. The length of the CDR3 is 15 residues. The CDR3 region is CASSQWGLAGVQQYF. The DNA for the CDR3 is TGTGCCAGCAGCCAATGGGGACTAGCGGGAGTACAGCAGTACTTC.

The CDR3 DNA follows: TGCGCCAGCAGCCAAGTAACAACAGGTGACTACGAGCAGTACTTC. Its protein is CASSQVTTGDYEQYF. The chain carries TRBV4-1 and TRBJ2-7, with D possibly matching TRBD1 (5 bases). The CDR3 runs to 15 residues. Trimming left V 1 base short and J 3 bases short, with 13 bases between. Per germline, CDR1 MGHRA and CDR2 YSYEKL.